This entry is about one T cell receptor beta chain. Its specificity is not known. The assay was immunoSEQ multiplex PCR, and TCRdb's table has in-frame clones only and misses some. The sample comprises about 350,000 clones, about 88% of which are singletons, and around 11% rests with the top ten. These data originate in a study of Ad26.COV2.S vaccination and SARS-CoV-2 variants. Study at large: In the study, Ad26.COV2.S was injected intramuscularly once, or twice 56 days apart. Study observations and caveats: Spike-specific CD8+ and CD4+ T cell responses reportedly showed substantial breadth after vaccination.

The CDR3 is 13 residues long. Germline V lookup: CDR1 SGDLS, CDR2 YYNGEE. Trimming took 3 bases from V and 2 from J, leaving 8 bases between them. Stated treatment: roughly 18 received Ad26.COV2.S at low or high dose, single or two shots; several received placebo; per-sample allocation not given. The study sampled participants on day 63 after the first vaccine or placebo injection. The individual, an adult aged 18-55 years, was a donor in Boston. SARS-CoV-2 spike from the Wuhan strain was encoded by the vaccine, an Ad26 vector. Sequencing used peripheral blood, obtained in a trial of Ad26.COV2.S vaccine versus placebo. The chain joins TRBV9 to TRBJ2-5, with a tentative D call TRBD1 (6 bases). The TCR sequence derives from a person between 18 and 60 years old who received the Ad26.COV2.S COVID-19 vaccine or a placebo. CDR3 loop: CASSAGTQETQYF. The CDR3 DNA is TGTGCCAGCAGCGCAGGGACACAAGAGACCCAGTACTTC.